This T cell receptor (beta chain) was identified in a study of cytomegalovirus exposure and HLA in healthy donors listed by TCRdb under 2017. For the wider study: According to a later analysis, one platform produced both the 120 validation repertoires and the 666 repertoires of the first cohort. The study aimed to test whether cataloging public T cell receptors could reveal signatures of past pathogen exposure. Besides the first cohort of approximately 710 subjects, a separate validation cohort made up of over a hundred different subjects was used. To predict cytomegalovirus infection status, the study brought together high-throughput TCR immunosequencing, statistical association of individual TCRs with disease status, and machine learning. Summary of the overall study and its limitations: Subsequent analysis determined that TCRs grouped into clusters in the first cohort also showed a tendency toward co-occurrence across the roughly 110 validation repertoires, and 85% to 95% of cluster scores exceeded 0. It was suggested by the authors that the approach could potentially be generalized to other disease states and immunological phenotypes. The classifier was reported to diagnose cytomegalovirus status with high specificity and sensitivity in both the original and validation cohorts. Most TCR sequences were observed very rarely across donors, whereas some public TCRs were present in many individuals. In vitro tests confirmed that a few of the cytomegalovirus-associated TCR beta chains recognize cytomegalovirus antigens. A later analysis had no HLA typing for the validation cohort, so co-occurrence there was scored across all 110 or so repertoires. The study listed 150 to 200 TCR beta chains as associated with cytomegalovirus.

The library relied on the immunoSEQ multiplex PCR assay. From the authors' description of their analysis: A statistical classification framework was built for diagnosing cytomegalovirus status from the catalog of TCR beta chain sequences. TCRdb obtained this table from immuneACCESS and retained in-frame rearrangements with V and J assigned. These tables miss some clones; where compared with another copy, unresolved V genes account for less than half of the shortfall, and the remainder is unexplained. V and J calls and clone size are copied from that table; D and trimming were computed from the DNA. The sample has 250,000 to 400,000 clones on record, 88% of them singletons. 0.9% to 1% of the sample is held by the ten biggest clonotypes. The CDR3 has 15 amino acids, counting the end cysteine and phenylalanine. Of the read, only the CDR3 DNA is kept; its 45 bases are in frame from base 1. Trimming removed 0 bases from V and 6 bases from J; the gene matches leave 6 bases unexplained. The germline V gene yields SGHRS for CDR1 and YFSETQ for CDR2.

As regards this clone: What antigen it recognizes has not been identified. No base quality values were provided; no much bigger clone lies one nucleotide off.

The donors belonged to the validation cohort of approximately 130 subjects, which was separate from the roughly 700-subject first cohort. The chain joins TRBV5-1 to TRBJ2-1, with TRBD2 identical over 7 junction bases. The clonotype comes from a man younger than 40 in good health and CMV-seronegative. Sequencing used PBMCs. The CDR3 protein sequence reads: CASSLVRGLTNEQFF. The DNA sequence reads TGCGCCAGCAGCTTGGTGAGGGGACTAACCAATGAGCAGTTCTTC.